A single T cell receptor beta chain is shown here with its context. V was shortened by 6 bases and J by 6 bases, with 13 bases between the two germline ends. Germline-derived CDR1 and CDR2 are MDHEN and SYDVKM. CDR3 length equals 13 residues. Vbeta (60) and Jbeta (13) primers were used in the PCR. Measured with immunoSEQ multiplex PCR; TCRdb has only the in-frame clones, and not every one. The sample shows 150,000 to 200,000 clones, 70% to 80% of them seen only once. The entry originates in a study of cytomegalovirus exposure and HLA in healthy donors. The sequence was collected from a man aged 35 to 55 in good health and CMV-seronegative. Sequencing used PBMCs. The rearrangement links TRBV28 to TRBJ2-3; the D gene is possibly TRBD2 (5 bases). CDR3 nucleotide sequence: TGTGCCAGCAGCTTGGTATGGGAGGATACGCAGTATTTT. Encoded protein: CASSLVWEDTQYF.